The 8 T cell receptor beta chains reported below all come from one sample, sequenced in a study of blood T cell repertoires in COVID-19. Produced via immunoSEQ multiplex PCR; TCRdb's table is partial and in-frame only. Among approximately 69,000 clones listed, about 82% were seen once. Sequencing input: peripheral blood. Every receptor here comes from a woman aged 55-70 years with acute or convalescent COVID-19.

A single count supports this clone. V is TRBV18 and J is TRBJ1-1, with D possibly matching TRBD1 (5 bases). Trimming removed 3 bases from V and 3 bases from J, with 14 bases in between. The CDR3 is 15 amino acids. CDR1 and CDR2 (germline): KGHSH, LQKENI. CDR3 DNA sequence: TGTGCCAGCTCACCCACCTTGGGCAGGGACACTGAAGCTTTCTTT. This encodes CASSPTLGRDTEAFF.

V usage is TRBV7-9 and J usage is TRBJ2-7; 9 bases align to TRBD1. The germline V gene encodes CDR1 SEHNR and CDR2 FQNEAQ (reference sequence). This CDR3 region has 16 residues. J lost 7 bases, V lost 3 bases, and 13 bases had no gene match. The CDR3 is CASSLLVGTGMGEQYF. The DNA for the CDR3 is TGTGCCAGCAGCTTGCTAGTCGGGACAGGGATGGGGGAGCAGTACTTC. The entire variable domain, with the rest obtained from reference TRBV7-9 and TRBJ2-7, is as follows: DTGVSQNPRHKITKRGQNVTFRCDPISEHNRLYWYRQTLGQGPEFLTYFQNEAQLEKSRLLSDRFSAERPKGSFSTLEIQRTEQGDSAMYLCASSLLVGTGMGEQYFGPGTRLTVT.

This chain connects TRBV5-1 to TRBJ2-2; 11 bases fit TRBD2. The V gene's germline CDR1 is SGHRS and CDR2 YFSETQ. The ends lost 1 base at V and 4 bases at J; junction bases unmatched: 6. This CDR3 is built from 17 residues. The CDR3 loop is CASSLTSGSSVTGELFF. CDR3 in DNA: TGCGCCAGCAGCTTGACTAGCGGGAGTTCGGTCACCGGGGAGCTGTTTTTT.

This chain uses TRBV5-1 with TRBJ1-2, with 7 bases lining up with TRBD1. The CDR3 is made up of 13 amino acids. J gave up 4 bases and V 4 bases, and 4 bases lay outside the gene matches. Looked up from germline, CDR1 is SGHRS and CDR2 is YFSETQ. This CDR3 is CASSATGIYGYTF. The CDR3 DNA is TGCGCCAGCAGCGCGACAGGGATCTATGGCTACACCTTC.

The chain combines TRBV29-1 with TRBJ1-1, with a possible D match to TRBD1 (5 bases). The CDR3 length is 13 residues. The germline V gene has CDR1 SQVTM and CDR2 ANQGSEA. With 6 bases removed from V and 4 bases from J, the gap between germline ends came to 15 bases. As DNA, the CDR3 is TGCAGCGTCTCTTCGGGTAGGGGCACTGAAGCTTTCTTT. As protein: CSVSSGRGTEAFF. Full variable domain (rest looked up from reference TRBV29-1 and TRBJ1-1): SAVISQKPSRDICQRGTSLTIQCQVDSQVTMMFWYRQQPGQSLTLIATANQGSEATYESGFVIDKFPISRPNLTFSTLTVSNMSPEDSSIYLCSVSSGRGTEAFFGQGTRLTVV.

The gene calls are TRBV10-1 and TRBJ2-5; 13 bases line up with TRBD2. The germline CDR1 and CDR2 sequences are WNHNN and SYGVQD (reference sequence). This CDR3 spans 13 amino acids. Losses at the gene ends were 10 bases for V and 5 bases for J; bases not matched to a gene: 4. The DNA of the CDR3 is TGCGCCACACCGACTAGCGGGGGGGAGACCCAGTACTTC. Protein: CATPTSGGETQYF.

The CDR3 loop is CASTKLAGADYNEQFF. In DNA form, the CDR3 reads TGTGCCAGCACGAAACTAGCGGGAGCCGACTACAATGAGCAGTTCTTC. J is TRBJ2-1 and V is TRBV9; 11 positions agree with TRBD2. The CDR3 has 16 residues. Germline V gives CDR1 SGDLS, CDR2 YYNGEE. The V segment lost 6 bases and the J segment 3 bases; nucleotides outside the gene matches: 8.

V is TRBV18 and J is TRBJ1-2; maybe TRBD1 (6 bases). Trimming pared 2 bases from V and 3 bases from J, leaving 10 bases between. Per the germline V gene, CDR1 is KGHSH and CDR2 is LQKENI. The CDR3 is 14 residues long. In DNA, the CDR3 is TGTGCCAGCTCACCAGCCACAGGGCACTATGGCTACACCTTC. This gives the protein CASSPATGHYGYTF.